This TCR beta chain was obtained from a study of cytomegalovirus exposure and HLA in healthy donors. Study-wide points: Segments of the TCR beta V type were, in most cases, productive about 87% or about 30% of the time in an earlier analysis. Later on, a genetic analysis was performed. It linked a missense variant in DCLRE1C with V- and J-gene trimming of TCR beta. Presence/absence analyses rested on an assumption that sequencing depth was roughly uniform across donors.

A note on this clone: The target antigen is unknown.

This CDR3 is built from 15 residues. Trimming stripped 6 bases from V and 4 bases from J, with 19 bases between. Germline CDR1 reads MNHEY; CDR2 reads SVGAGI. Everyone who donated was a healthy bone marrow donor. 60 Vbeta and 13 Jbeta primers were used in PCR. Some clones are missing from TCRdb's copy, which holds only in-frame ones; the method was immunoSEQ multiplex PCR. Of 110,000 to 150,000 clones listed, 70% to 85% are singletons. The sample taken for sequencing was PBMCs. V usage is TRBV6-5 and J usage is TRBJ2-7; possibly TRBD2 for D (7 bases). This clonotype originated in a woman aged 60-75 years in good health and CMV-seropositive. This chain's CDR3 is CASRPFAGAGYEQYF. CDR3 nucleotides: TGTGCCAGCAGGCCTTTTGCGGGGGCAGGGTACGAGCAGTACTTC.